The source of this T cell receptor (beta chain) is a study of T cells in Graves' hyperthyroidism and ophthalmopathy. V shed 6 bases, J shed 5 bases, and the junction held 5 bases outside the gene matches. This CDR3 is 13 amino acids long. Germline loops: CDR1 DFQATT, CDR2 SNEGSKA (reference sequence). Points on this clonotype: Its antigen remains unknown.

TCR beta CDR3 regions were amplified from RNA. HTBI primers drove first-round RT-PCR of the TCR CDR3. A single record per CDR3 protein comes from TCRdb applying MiXCR to the multiplex PCR reads. The table includes under 70,000 distinct CDR3 sequences, approximately 53% detected once. The study left out patients who had uncontrolled infection, other autoimmune disease, pregnancy or lactation. Study-wide points: The model predicted ophthalmopathy a median around 6.5 months before onset.

This TCR came from a woman aged 55-70 years with Graves' ophthalmopathy. This chain links TRBV20-1 with TRBJ2-3, with 10 positions matching TRBD1. Material: blood. The DNA for the CDR3 is TGCAGTGCCAGACAGGGGGCCAAAGATACGCAGTATTTT. Its protein product is CSARQGAKDTQYF.